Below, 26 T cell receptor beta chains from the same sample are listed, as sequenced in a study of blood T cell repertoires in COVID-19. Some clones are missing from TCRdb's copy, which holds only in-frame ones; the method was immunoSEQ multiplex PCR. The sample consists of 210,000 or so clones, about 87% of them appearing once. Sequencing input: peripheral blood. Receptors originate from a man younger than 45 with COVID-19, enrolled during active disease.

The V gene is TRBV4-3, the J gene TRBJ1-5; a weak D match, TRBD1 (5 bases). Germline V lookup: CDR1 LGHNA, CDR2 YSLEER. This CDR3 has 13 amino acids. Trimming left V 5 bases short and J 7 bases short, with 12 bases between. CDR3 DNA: TGCGCCAGCAGCTCAGGGTCAAAACAGCCCCAGCATTTT. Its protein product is CASSSGSKQPQHF.

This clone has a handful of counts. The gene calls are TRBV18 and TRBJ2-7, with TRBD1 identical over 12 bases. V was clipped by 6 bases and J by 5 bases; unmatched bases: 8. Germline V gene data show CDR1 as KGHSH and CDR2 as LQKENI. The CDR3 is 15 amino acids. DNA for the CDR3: TGTGCCAGCTCCCCCGGGACAGGGGGCTGGGACGAGCAGTACTTC. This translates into CASSPGTGGWDEQYF. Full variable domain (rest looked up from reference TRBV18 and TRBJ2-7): NAGVMQNPRHLVRRRGQEARLRCSPMKGHSHVYWYRQLPEEGLKFMVYLQKENIIDESGMPKERFSAEFPKEGPSILRIQQVVRGDSAAYFCASSPGTGGWDEQYFGPGTRLTVT.

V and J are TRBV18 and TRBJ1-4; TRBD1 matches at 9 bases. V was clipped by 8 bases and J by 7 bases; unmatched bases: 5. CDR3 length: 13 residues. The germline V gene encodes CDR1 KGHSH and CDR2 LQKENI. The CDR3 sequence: CASLGQGTEKLFF. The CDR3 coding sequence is TGTGCCAGCCTCGGACAGGGGACTGAAAAACTGTTTTTT.

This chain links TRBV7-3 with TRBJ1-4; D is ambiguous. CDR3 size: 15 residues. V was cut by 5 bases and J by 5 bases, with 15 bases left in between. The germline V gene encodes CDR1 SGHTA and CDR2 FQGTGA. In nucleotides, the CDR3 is TGTGCCAGCAGCCCCTCTAGGGAGGCAAATGAAAAACTGTTTTTT. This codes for CASSPSREANEKLFF. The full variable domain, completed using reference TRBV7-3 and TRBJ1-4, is GAGVSQTPSNKVTEKGKYVELRCDPISGHTALYWYRQSLGQGPEFLIYFQGTGAADDSGLPNDRFFAVRPEGSVSTLKIQRTERGDSAVYLCASSPSREANEKLFFGSGTQLSVL.

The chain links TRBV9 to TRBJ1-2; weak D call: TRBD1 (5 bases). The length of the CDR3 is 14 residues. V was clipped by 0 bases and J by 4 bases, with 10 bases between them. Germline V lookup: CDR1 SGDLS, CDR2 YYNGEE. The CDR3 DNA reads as TGTGCCAGCAGCGTAGATTCGGGGGGCTATGGCTACACCTTC. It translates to CASSVDSGGYGYTF.

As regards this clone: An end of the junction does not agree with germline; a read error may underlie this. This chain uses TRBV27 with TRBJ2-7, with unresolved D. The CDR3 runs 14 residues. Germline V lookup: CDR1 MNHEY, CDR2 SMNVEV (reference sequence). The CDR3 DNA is TGTGCCAGCAGCTCCCCCTCGTTCTCCCACGAGCAGTACTTC. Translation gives CASSSPSFSHEQYF.

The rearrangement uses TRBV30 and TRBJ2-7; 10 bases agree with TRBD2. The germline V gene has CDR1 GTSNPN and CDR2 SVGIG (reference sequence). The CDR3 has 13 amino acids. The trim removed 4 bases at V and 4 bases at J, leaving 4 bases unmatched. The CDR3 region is CAWTSGSLYEQYF. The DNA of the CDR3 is TGTGCCTGGACTAGCGGGAGTTTATACGAGCAGTACTTC. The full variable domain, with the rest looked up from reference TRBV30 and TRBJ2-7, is SQTIHQWPATLVQPVGSPLSLECTVEGTSNPNLYWYRQAAGRGLQLLFYSVGIGQISSEVPQNLSASRPQDRQFILSSKKLLLSDSGFYLCAWTSGSLYEQYFGPGTRLTVT.

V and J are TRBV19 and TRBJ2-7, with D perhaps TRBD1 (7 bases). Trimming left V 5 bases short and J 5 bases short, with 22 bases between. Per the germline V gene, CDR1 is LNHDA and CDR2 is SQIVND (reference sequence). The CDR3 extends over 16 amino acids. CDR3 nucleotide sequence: TGTGCCAGTAGTTGGGGTCGGGGGACAGCGAAGCACGAGCAGTACTTC. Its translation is CASSWGRGTAKHEQYF.

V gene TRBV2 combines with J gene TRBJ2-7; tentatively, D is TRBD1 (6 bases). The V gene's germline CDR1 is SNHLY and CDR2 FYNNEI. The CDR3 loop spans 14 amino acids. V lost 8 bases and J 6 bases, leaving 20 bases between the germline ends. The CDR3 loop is CASAQQGKKGEQYF. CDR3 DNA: TGTGCCAGCGCTCAACAGGGAAAAAAGGGCGAGCAGTACTTC.

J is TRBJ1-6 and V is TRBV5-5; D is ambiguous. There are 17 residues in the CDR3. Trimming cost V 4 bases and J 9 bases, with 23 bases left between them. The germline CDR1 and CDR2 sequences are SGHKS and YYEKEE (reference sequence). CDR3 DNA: TGTGCCAGCAGCGGAGCAACAATAGGTCCTCCCCGTTCACCCCTCCACTTT. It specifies CASSGATIGPPRSPLHF.

DNA for the CDR3: TGCAGCGCCACCCGGGGTTTTGAAAAACTGTTTTTT. As protein: CSATRGFEKLFF. The chain employs TRBV29-1 and TRBJ1-4; D remains ambiguous. V was shortened by 7 bases and J by 7 bases, with 13 bases between the two germline ends. CDR3 length equals 12 residues. Germline-derived CDR1 and CDR2 are SQVTM and ANQGSEA.

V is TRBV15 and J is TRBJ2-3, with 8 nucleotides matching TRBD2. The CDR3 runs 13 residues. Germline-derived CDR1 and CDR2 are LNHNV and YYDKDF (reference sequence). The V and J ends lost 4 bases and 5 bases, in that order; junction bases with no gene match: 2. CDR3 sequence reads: CATSMAGGDTQYF. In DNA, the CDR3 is TGTGCCACCAGCATGGCGGGGGGAGATACGCAGTATTTT.

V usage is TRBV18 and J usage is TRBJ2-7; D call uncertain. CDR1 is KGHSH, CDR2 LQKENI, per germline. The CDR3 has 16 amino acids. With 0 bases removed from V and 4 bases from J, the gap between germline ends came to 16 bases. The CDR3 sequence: CASSPPSLGRSYEQYF. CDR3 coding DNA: TGTGCCAGCTCACCACCGAGTTTGGGCCGGTCTTACGAGCAGTACTTC. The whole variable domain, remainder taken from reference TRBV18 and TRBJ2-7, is NAGVMQNPRHLVRRRGQEARLRCSPMKGHSHVYWYRQLPEEGLKFMVYLQKENIIDESGMPKERFSAEFPKEGPSILRIQQVVRGDSAAYFCASSPPSLGRSYEQYFGPGTRLTVT.

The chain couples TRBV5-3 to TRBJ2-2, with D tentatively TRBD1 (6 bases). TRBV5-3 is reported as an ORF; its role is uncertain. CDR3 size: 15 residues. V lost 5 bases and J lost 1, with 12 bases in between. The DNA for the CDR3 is TGTGCCAGAAGACCCGGGACATTGAACACCGGGGAGCTGTTTTTT. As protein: CARRPGTLNTGELFF.

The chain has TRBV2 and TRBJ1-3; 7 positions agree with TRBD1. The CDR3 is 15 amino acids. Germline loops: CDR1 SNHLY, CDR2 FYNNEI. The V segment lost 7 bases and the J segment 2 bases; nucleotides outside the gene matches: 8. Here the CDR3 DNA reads TGTGCCAGCAACCCAGGACAGGTCCCTGGAAACACCATATATTTT. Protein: CASNPGQVPGNTIYF.

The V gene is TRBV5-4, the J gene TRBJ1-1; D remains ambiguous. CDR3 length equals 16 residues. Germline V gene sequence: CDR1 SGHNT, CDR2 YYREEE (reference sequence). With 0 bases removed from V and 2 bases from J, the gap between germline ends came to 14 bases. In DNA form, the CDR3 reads TGTGCCAGCAGCTTGGACGGTCTCACTCGTAACACTGAAGCTTTCTTT. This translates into CASSLDGLTRNTEAFF.

CDR3 nucleotide sequence: TGTGCCAGCGGACTCGAACAATCGGGCACTGAAGCTTTCTTT. Translation gives CASGLEQSGTEAFF. The chain recombines TRBV2 with TRBJ1-1; no clear D. The CDR3 extends over 14 amino acids. From germline, CDR1 is SNHLY and CDR2 FYNNEI. The ends were cut back, 8 bases at V and 4 bases at J, with 17 bases in the middle.

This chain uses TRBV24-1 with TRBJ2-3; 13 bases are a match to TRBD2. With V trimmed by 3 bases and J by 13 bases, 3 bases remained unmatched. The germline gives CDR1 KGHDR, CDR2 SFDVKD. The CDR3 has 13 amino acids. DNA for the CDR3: TGTGCCACCAGTGATACAACTAGCGGGGGGGAGTATTTT. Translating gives CATSDTTSGGEYF.

CDR3 DNA: TGTGCCATCGCAGGCGGGGGCTACTCCTACGAGCAGTACTTC. Its protein product is CAIAGGGYSYEQYF. The chain is built from TRBV10-3 and TRBJ2-7, with D possibly being TRBD2 (7 bases). V was cut by 8 bases and J by 0 bases, with 14 bases left in between. The V gene's germline CDR1 is ENHRY and CDR2 SYGVKD. This CDR3 has 14 amino acids.

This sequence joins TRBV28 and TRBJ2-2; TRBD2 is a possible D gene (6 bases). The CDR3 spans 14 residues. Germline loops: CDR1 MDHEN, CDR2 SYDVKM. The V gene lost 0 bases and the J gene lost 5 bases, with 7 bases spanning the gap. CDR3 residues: CASSLWAGTGELFF. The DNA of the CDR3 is TGTGCCAGCAGTTTATGGGCGGGAACCGGGGAGCTGTTTTTT.

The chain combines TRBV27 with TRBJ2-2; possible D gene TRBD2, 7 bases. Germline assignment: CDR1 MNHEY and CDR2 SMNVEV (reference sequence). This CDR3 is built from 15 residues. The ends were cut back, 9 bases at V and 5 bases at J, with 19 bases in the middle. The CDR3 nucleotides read TGTGCCAGTTTTGGTTTTGGGAGGGGGACCGGGGAGCTGTTTTTT. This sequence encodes CASFGFGRGTGELFF.

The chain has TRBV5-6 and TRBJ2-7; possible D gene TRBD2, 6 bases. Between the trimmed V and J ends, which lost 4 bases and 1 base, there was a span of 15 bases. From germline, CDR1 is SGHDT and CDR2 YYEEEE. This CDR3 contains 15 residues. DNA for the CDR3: TGTGCCAGCAGCCCGCGTGGGGGGAGGTCCTACGAGCAGTACTTC. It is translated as CASSPRGGRSYEQYF.

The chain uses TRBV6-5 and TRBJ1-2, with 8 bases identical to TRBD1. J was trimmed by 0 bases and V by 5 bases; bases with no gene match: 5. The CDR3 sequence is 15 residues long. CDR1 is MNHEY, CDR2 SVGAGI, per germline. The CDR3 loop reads CASSNRGISNYGYTF. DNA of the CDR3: TGTGCCAGCAGTAACAGGGGGATATCTAACTATGGCTACACCTTC.

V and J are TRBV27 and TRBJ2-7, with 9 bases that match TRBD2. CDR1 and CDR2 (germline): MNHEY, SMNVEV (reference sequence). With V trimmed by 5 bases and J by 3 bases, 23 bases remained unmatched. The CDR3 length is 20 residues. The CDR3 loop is CASSLMKNSGRRLRGYEQYF. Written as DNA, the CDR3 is TGTGCCAGCAGTCTCATGAAAAATAGCGGGAGAAGACTTCGGGGCTACGAGCAGTACTTC.

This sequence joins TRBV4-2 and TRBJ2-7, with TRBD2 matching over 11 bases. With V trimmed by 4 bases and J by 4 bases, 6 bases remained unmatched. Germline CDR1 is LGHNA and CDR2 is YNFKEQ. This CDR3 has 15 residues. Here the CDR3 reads CASSPRTSGPYEQYF. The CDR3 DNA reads TGTGCCAGCAGCCCGCGGACTAGCGGGCCATACGAGCAGTACTTC.

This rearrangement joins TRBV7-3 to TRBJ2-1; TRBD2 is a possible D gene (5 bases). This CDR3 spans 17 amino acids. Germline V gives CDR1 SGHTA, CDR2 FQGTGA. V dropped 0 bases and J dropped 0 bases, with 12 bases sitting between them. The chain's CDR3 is CASSLTSGSTSYNEQFF. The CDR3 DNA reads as TGTGCCAGCAGCTTAACTTCGGGGTCAACCTCCTACAATGAGCAGTTCTTC.